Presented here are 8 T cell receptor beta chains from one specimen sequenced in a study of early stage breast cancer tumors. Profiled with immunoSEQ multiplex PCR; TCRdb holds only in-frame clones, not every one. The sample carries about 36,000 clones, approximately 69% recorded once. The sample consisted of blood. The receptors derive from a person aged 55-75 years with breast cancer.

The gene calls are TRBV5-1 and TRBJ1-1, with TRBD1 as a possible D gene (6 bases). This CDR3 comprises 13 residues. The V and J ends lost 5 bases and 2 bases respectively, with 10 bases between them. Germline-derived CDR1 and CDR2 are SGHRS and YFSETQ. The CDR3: CASSKGGNTEAFF. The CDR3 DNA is TGCGCCAGCAGTAAGGGGGGAAACACTGAAGCTTTCTTT.

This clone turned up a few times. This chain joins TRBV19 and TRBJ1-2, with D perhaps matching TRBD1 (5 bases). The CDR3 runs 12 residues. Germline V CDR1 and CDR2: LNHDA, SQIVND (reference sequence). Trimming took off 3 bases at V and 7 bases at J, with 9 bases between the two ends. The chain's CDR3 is CASSIRGRGYTF. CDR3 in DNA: TGTGCCAGTAGTATTAGGGGTCGTGGCTACACCTTC.

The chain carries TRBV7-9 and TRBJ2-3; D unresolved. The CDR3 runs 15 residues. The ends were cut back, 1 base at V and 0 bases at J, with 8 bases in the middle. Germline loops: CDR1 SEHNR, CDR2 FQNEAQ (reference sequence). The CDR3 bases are TGTGCCAGCAGCTTAGGGCTTGCGAGCACAGATACGCAGTATTTT. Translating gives CASSLGLASTDTQYF.

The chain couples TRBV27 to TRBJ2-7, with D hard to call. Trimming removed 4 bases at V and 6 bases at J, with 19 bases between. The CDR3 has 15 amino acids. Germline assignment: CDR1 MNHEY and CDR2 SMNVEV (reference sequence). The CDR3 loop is CASSSSNSLRTEQYF. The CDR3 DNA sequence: TGTGCCAGCAGTTCGTCCAACAGCCTTAGAACCGAGCAGTACTTC.

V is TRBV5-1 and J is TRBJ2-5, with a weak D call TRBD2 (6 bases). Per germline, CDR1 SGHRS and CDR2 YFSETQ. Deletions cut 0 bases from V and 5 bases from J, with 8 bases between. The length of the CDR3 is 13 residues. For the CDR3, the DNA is TGCGCCAGCAGCTTGGGGGGGGACGAGACCCAGTACTTC. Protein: CASSLGGDETQYF.

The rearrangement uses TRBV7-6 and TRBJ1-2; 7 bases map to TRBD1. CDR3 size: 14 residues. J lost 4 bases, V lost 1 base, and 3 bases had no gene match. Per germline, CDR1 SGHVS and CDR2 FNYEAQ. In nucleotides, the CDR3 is TGTGCCAGCAGCTTAGGACAGGGTATCTATGGCTACACCTTC. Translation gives CASSLGQGIYGYTF.

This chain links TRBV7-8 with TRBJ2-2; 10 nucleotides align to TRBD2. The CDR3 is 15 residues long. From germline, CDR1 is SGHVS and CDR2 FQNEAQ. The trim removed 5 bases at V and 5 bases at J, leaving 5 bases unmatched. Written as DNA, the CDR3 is TGTGCCAGCAGCCCTAGCGGGAGCGGAACCGGGGAGCTGTTTTTT. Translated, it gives CASSPSGSGTGELFF. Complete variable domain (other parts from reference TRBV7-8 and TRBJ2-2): GAGVSQSPRYKVAKRGQDVALRCDPISGHVSLFWYQQALGQGPEFLTYFQNEAQLDKSGLPSDRFFAERPEGSVSTLKIQRTQQEDSAVYLCASSPSGSGTGELFFGEGSRLTVL.

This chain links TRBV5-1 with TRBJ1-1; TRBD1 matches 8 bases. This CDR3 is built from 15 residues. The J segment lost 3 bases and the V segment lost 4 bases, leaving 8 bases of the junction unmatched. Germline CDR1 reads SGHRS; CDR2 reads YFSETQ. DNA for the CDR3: TGCGCCAGCAGCCTGACAGGGGCGTTATACACTGAAGCTTTCTTT. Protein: CASSLTGALYTEAFF.